Below, 32 T cell receptor beta chains from the same sample are listed, as sequenced in a study of blood T cell repertoires in COVID-19. The table came from immunoSEQ multiplex PCR; TCRdb's copy has only in-frame clones and leaves some out. The sample includes fewer than 150,000 clones, about 86% of them seen just once. The specimen was peripheral blood. All receptors derive from a woman aged 35 to 49 with acute or convalescent COVID-19.

V gene TRBV3-1 (or the pseudogene TRBV3-2) combines with J gene TRBJ1-2; TRBD1 might be the D (5 bases). The V end lost 1 base, the J end lost 4 bases, and 7 bases lay between the germline ends. CDR1 LGHDT and CDR2 YNNKEL come from the germline V gene (reference sequence). CDR3 length: 13 amino acids. The CDR3, as DNA: TGTGCCAGCAGCCAAGGACAGAGCTATGGCTACACCTTC. Translating it yields CASSQGQSYGYTF.

This clone was seen a single time. CDR3 loop: CASSRNGGMYNEQFF. The DNA for the CDR3 is TGTGCCAGTAGTAGGAACGGGGGGATGTACAATGAGCAGTTCTTC. The rearrangement joins TRBV19 to TRBJ2-1, with 7 bases lining up with TRBD2. This CDR3 comprises 15 residues. Germline values: CDR1 LNHDA, CDR2 SQIVND (reference sequence). V lost 4 bases and J lost 4; bases outside the gene matches: 7.

CDR3 nucleotides: TGCGCCAGCAGCCGGGCAGCGGGGGCCACTAATGAAAAACTGTTTTTT. Protein sequence: CASSRAAGATNEKLFF. The chain couples TRBV5-1 to TRBJ1-4, with a weak D call TRBD1 (6 bases). The length of the CDR3 is 16 residues. Trimming stripped 4 bases from V and 2 bases from J, with 15 bases between. Per germline, CDR1 SGHRS and CDR2 YFSETQ.

Only one count was recorded for this clone. CDR3 region: CASSLRDLEDTQYF. Here the CDR3 DNA reads TGTGCCAGCAGCCTCCGGGACTTAGAGGATACGCAGTATTTT. The chain employs TRBV3-1 (or the pseudogene TRBV3-2) and TRBJ2-3; perhaps TRBD2 as D (6 bases). The CDR3 has 14 amino acids. Trimming stripped 4 bases from V and 6 bases from J, with 14 bases between. In germline, CDR1 is LGHDT, CDR2 YNNKEL (reference sequence).

The rearrangement links TRBV11-2 to TRBJ2-5; D may be TRBD2 (5 bases). V lost 5 bases to trimming and J lost 14 bases, with 24 bases between them. The CDR3 extends over 14 amino acids. CDR1 and CDR2 from the germline V gene are SGHAT and FQNNGV. CDR3: CASSPPGSASFPYF. The CDR3 nucleotides read TGTGCCAGCAGCCCCCCAGGTAGCGCGTCGTTCCCTTACTTC.

The CDR3 nucleotides read TGTGCCAGCAGTCGGGGGACAGCGTCTTTTTTGAATTCACCCCTCCACTTT. The encoded protein is CASSRGTASFLNSPLHF. The V call is TRBV3-1 (or the pseudogene TRBV3-2), the J call TRBJ1-6; 7 bases agree with TRBD1. CDR3 length: 17 residues. Germline-derived CDR1 and CDR2 are LGHDT and YNNKEL (reference sequence). V trimming: 6 bases; J trimming: 7 bases; junction bases outside the gene matches: 15.

The chain combines TRBV6-5 with TRBJ1-2, with a tentative D call TRBD1 (6 bases). The length of the CDR3 is 16 residues. CDR1 is MNHEY, CDR2 SVGAGI, per germline. With 2 bases removed from V and 0 bases from J, the gap between germline ends came to 13 bases. CDR3 coding DNA: TGTGCCAGCAGTTACGAATCGACAGGAGCTAACTATGGCTACACCTTC. Its translation: CASSYESTGANYGYTF.

This clone was recorded once. This rearrangement joins TRBV11-2 to TRBJ2-1; D might be TRBD1 (5 bases). The CDR3 is made up of 15 amino acids. Looked up from germline, CDR1 is SGHAT and CDR2 is FQNNGV. The V end lost 3 bases, the J end lost 4 bases, and 13 bases lay between the germline ends. CDR3 nucleotide sequence: TGTGCCAGCAGCTTTGGGCAGGGAAGGTACAATGAGCAGTTCTTC. Its translation is CASSFGQGRYNEQFF.

V gene TRBV30 combines with J gene TRBJ1-4; no reliable D call. With 3 bases removed from V and 8 bases from J, the gap between germline ends came to 7 bases. CDR3 size: 11 residues. Germline-derived CDR1 and CDR2 are GTSNPN and SVGIG (reference sequence). Here the CDR3 DNA reads TGTGCCTGGAGCGCCAGGGAAAAACTGTTTTTT. The encoded protein is CAWSAREKLFF.

As DNA, the CDR3 is TGTGCCAGCAGCTTGACCGACAGTGGGTACAATGAGCAGTTCTTC. It encodes CASSLTDSGYNEQFF. J is TRBJ2-1 and V is TRBV7-3, with D possibly matching TRBD1 (5 bases). This CDR3 comprises 15 residues. V lost 3 bases to trimming and J lost 4 bases, with 13 bases between them. Germline V gene lookup returns CDR1 SGHTA and CDR2 FQGTGA.

This chain joins TRBV7-2 and TRBJ2-7; TRBD2 agrees at 8 bases. The V segment lost 3 bases and the J segment 2 bases; nucleotides outside the gene matches: 6. The CDR3 runs to 15 residues. The V gene's germline CDR1 is SGHTA and CDR2 FQGNSA. CDR3: CASSFGRGGTYEQYF. In DNA form, the CDR3 reads TGTGCCAGCAGCTTCGGACGGGGGGGCACCTACGAGCAGTACTTC.

V is TRBV20-1 and J is TRBJ1-2; a possible D gene is TRBD1 (5 bases). CDR3 length: 15 residues. CDR1 and CDR2 (germline): DFQATT, SNEGSKA (reference sequence). V lost 3 bases and J lost 0, with 14 bases in between. The CDR3 nucleotides read TGCAGTGCTAGTGTACAGGAATTAACTAACTATGGCTACACCTTC. The encoded protein is CSASVQELTNYGYTF.

J is TRBJ1-1 and V is TRBV7-3; D remains unclear. CDR3 length: 17 residues. V was clipped by 3 bases and J by 0 bases, with 17 bases between them. Looked up from germline, CDR1 is SGHTA and CDR2 is FQGTGA. The DNA for the CDR3 is TGTGCCAGCAGCTTGGGAGCCGGACCTAGGGTGAACACTGAAGCTTTCTTT. This sequence encodes CASSLGAGPRVNTEAFF.

This chain links TRBV2 with TRBJ1-5; tentatively, D is TRBD1 (6 bases). In germline, CDR1 is SNHLY, CDR2 FYNNEI. The V and J ends lost 8 bases and 2 bases respectively, with 16 bases between them. The CDR3 totals 15 residues. The CDR3 loop reads CASSSVQGGNQPQHF. In DNA, the CDR3 is TGTGCCAGCTCTTCAGTACAGGGAGGCAATCAGCCCCAGCATTTT.

This chain uses TRBV5-1 with TRBJ2-3, with D maybe TRBD2 (5 bases). This CDR3 spans 14 amino acids. The V end lost 0 bases, the J end lost 5 bases, and 10 bases lay between the germline ends. Per germline, CDR1 SGHRS and CDR2 YFSETQ. The DNA for the CDR3 is TGCGCCAGCAGCTTGGAACCCGGGGAAGATACGCAGTATTTT. Encoded protein: CASSLEPGEDTQYF.

The chain employs TRBV30 and TRBJ1-1; no clear D. The CDR3 length is 14 residues. Germline lookup yields CDR1 GTSNPN and CDR2 SVGIG (reference sequence). Trimming left V 0 bases short and J 1 base short, with 9 bases between. The CDR3 coding sequence is TGTGCCTGGAGTGTCGGGATCTCGAACACTGAAGCTTTCTTT. This gives the protein CAWSVGISNTEAFF.

The CDR3 is CASSQGQTQYF. For the CDR3, the DNA is TGTGCCAGTAGCCAGGGGCAGACCCAGTACTTC. J is TRBJ2-5 and V is TRBV19, with D possibly being TRBD1 (6 bases). Germline values: CDR1 LNHDA, CDR2 SQIVND (reference sequence). The CDR3 contains 11 residues. Trimming removed 6 bases at V and 6 bases at J, with 8 bases between.

The V gene is TRBV6-5, the J gene TRBJ1-1; weak D call: TRBD1 (5 bases). V shed 7 bases and J shed 4 bases, with 13 bases lying between them. Germline CDR1 reads MNHEY; CDR2 reads SVGAGI. The length of the CDR3 is 13 residues. The CDR3 coding sequence is TGTGCCAGCACCCAGGGTTTAAGCACTGAAGCTTTCTTT. This gives the protein CASTQGLSTEAFF.

The chain employs TRBV19 and TRBJ2-3; D remains ambiguous. Germline V gene data show CDR1 as LNHDA and CDR2 as SQIVND (reference sequence). The V gene lost 3 bases and the J gene lost 2 bases, with 18 bases spanning the gap. This CDR3 contains 17 residues. Here the CDR3 DNA reads TGTGCCAGTAGTATGGTACTTGCGGCCCAATTCACAGATACGCAGTATTTT. It codes for CASSMVLAAQFTDTQYF.

V usage is TRBV5-4 and J usage is TRBJ2-7; the match to TRBD2 covers 7 bases. V gave up 0 bases and J gave up 4 bases; unmatched junction bases: 7. Germline CDR1 and CDR2: SGHNT and YYREEE (reference sequence). The CDR3 contains 15 residues. Here the CDR3 reads CASSLGAGVFYEQYF. CDR3 in DNA: TGTGCCAGCAGCTTGGGGGCGGGGGTTTTTTACGAGCAGTACTTC.

For the CDR3, the DNA is TGTGCCAGCAGCTTAAGAGGAGGGGGCGTAGAGACCCAGTACTTC. The encoded protein is CASSLRGGGVETQYF. J is TRBJ2-5 and V is TRBV7-2; possibly TRBD1 for D (7 bases). Trimming removed 2 bases from V and 4 bases from J, with 14 bases in between. CDR1 is SGHTA, CDR2 FQGNSA, per germline. The CDR3 is 15 amino acids.

CDR3 sequence reads: CASSLVRSGANVLTF. The DNA of the CDR3 is TGTGCCAGCAGCTTAGTACGGTCTGGGGCCAACGTCCTGACTTTC. This chain uses TRBV11-2 with TRBJ2-6; the D is unclear. Trimming removed 1 base at V and 1 base at J, with 5 bases between. Germline V CDR1 and CDR2: SGHAT, FQNNGV. The CDR3 loop spans 15 amino acids. Based on the CDR3 plus reference TRBV11-2 and TRBJ2-6, the full variable domain is EAGVAQSPRYKIIEKRQSVAFWCNPISGHATLYWYQQILGQGPKLLIQFQNNGVVDDSQLPKDRFSAERLKGVDSTLKIQPAKLEDSAVYLCASSLVRSGANVLTFGAGSRLTVL.

The chain employs TRBV27 and TRBJ1-1; no firm D call. Germline V CDR1 and CDR2: MNHEY, SMNVEV (reference sequence). There are 15 residues in the CDR3. The V end lost 2 bases, the J end lost 1 base, and 11 bases lay between the germline ends. CDR3 sequence: CASSLSRRANTEAFF. DNA of the CDR3: TGTGCCAGCAGTTTAAGTAGGCGGGCGAACACTGAAGCTTTCTTT.

The table lists this clone with a few counts. Distinct nucleotide sequences in the sample also encode this CDR3. J is TRBJ1-2 and V is TRBV28, with TRBD1 as a possible D gene (5 bases). Germline V CDR1 and CDR2: MDHEN, SYDVKM. With 2 bases removed from V and 5 bases from J, the gap between germline ends came to 6 bases. The CDR3 loop spans 12 amino acids. CDR3 DNA: TGTGCCAGCAGTTTAGGGGGGTATGGCTACACCTTC. Residues: CASSLGGYGYTF.

This rearrangement joins TRBV28 to TRBJ1-4; 9 nucleotides agree with TRBD1. The V and J ends lost 5 bases and 7 bases, in that order; junction bases with no gene match: 5. The length of the CDR3 is 14 residues. Germline lookup yields CDR1 MDHEN and CDR2 SYDVKM. The CDR3 spells CASSLGTGFEKLFF. The CDR3 DNA is TGTGCCAGCAGTCTGGGGACAGGGTTTGAAAAACTGTTTTTT.

The V gene is TRBV9, the J gene TRBJ2-1; TRBD1 agrees at 9 bases. The V gene's germline CDR1 is SGDLS and CDR2 YYNGEE. The CDR3 is 14 residues long. J lost 10 bases, V lost 0 bases, and 5 bases had no gene match. CDR3 sequence: CASSVVGTGREQFF. The CDR3 DNA follows: TGTGCCAGCAGCGTAGTGGGGACAGGGAGGGAGCAGTTCTTC.

The chain combines TRBV5-1 with TRBJ2-3, with TRBD1 as a possible D gene (6 bases). This CDR3 has 15 residues. Germline V gives CDR1 SGHRS, CDR2 YFSETQ. With 1 base removed from V and 2 bases from J, the gap between germline ends came to 11 bases. The CDR3 protein is CASSLPQGLTDTQYF. For the CDR3, the DNA is TGCGCCAGCAGCTTGCCCCAGGGGCTCACAGATACGCAGTATTTT. Together with reference TRBV5-1 and TRBJ2-3, the CDR3 gives the full variable domain: KAGVTQTPRYLIKTRGQQVTLSCSPISGHRSVSWYQQTPGQGLQFLFEYFSETQRNKGNFPGRFSGRQFSNSRSEMNVSTLELGDSALYLCASSLPQGLTDTQYFGPGTRLTVL.

In this sample, this clone turned up a few times. This rearrangement joins TRBV11-2 to TRBJ2-2, with 15 positions matching TRBD2. Germline CDR1 SGHAT, CDR2 FQNNGV. The CDR3 contains 16 residues. The V and J ends lost 4 bases and 4 bases, in that order; junction bases with no gene match: 1. The DNA of the CDR3 is TGTGCCAGCAGCTCGGGACTAGCGGGGGGCACCGGGGAGCTGTTTTTT. This encodes CASSSGLAGGTGELFF. Complete variable domain (other parts from reference TRBV11-2 and TRBJ2-2): EAGVAQSPRYKIIEKRQSVAFWCNPISGHATLYWYQQILGQGPKLLIQFQNNGVVDDSQLPKDRFSAERLKGVDSTLKIQPAKLEDSAVYLCASSSGLAGGTGELFFGEGSRLTVL.

This clone was picked up one time. The chain combines TRBV7-3 with TRBJ1-2; the match to TRBD1 covers 11 bases. V was clipped by 4 bases and J by 5 bases; unmatched bases: 6. This CDR3 is built from 15 residues. Germline V gives CDR1 SGHTA, CDR2 FQGTGA. The CDR3 sequence: CASSSGTGGPYGYTF. For the CDR3, the DNA is TGTGCCAGCAGCTCCGGGACAGGGGGTCCGTATGGCTACACCTTC.

V is TRBV30 and J is TRBJ1-1; D gene uncertain. This CDR3 has 12 residues. CDR1 GTSNPN and CDR2 SVGIG come from the germline V gene (reference sequence). The V and J ends lost 1 base and 8 bases respectively, with 11 bases between them. The CDR3 sequence: CAWSAPGWEAFF. The CDR3 region has the DNA TGTGCCTGGAGTGCCCCGGGATGGGAAGCTTTCTTT.

The count of this clone is one. CDR3 loop: CASRGSSYNSPLHF. In DNA, the CDR3 is TGTGCCAGCAGAGGGAGCTCCTATAATTCACCCCTCCACTTT. The chain is built from TRBV25-1 and TRBJ1-6; D is unresolved. V was shortened by 6 bases and J by 0 bases, with 6 bases between the two germline ends. Germline CDR1 MGHDK, CDR2 SYGVNS. CDR3 length: 14 amino acids.

This clone came up once. The chain has TRBV5-4 and TRBJ2-1; the match to TRBD2 covers 10 bases. V lost 4 bases and J lost 0; bases outside the gene matches: 10. The CDR3 consists of 18 residues. Per germline, CDR1 SGHNT and CDR2 YYREEE (reference sequence). As DNA, the CDR3 is TGTGCCAGCAGCGGGGGGGGTAGCGGGAGGTTCTCCTACAATGAGCAGTTCTTC. Its protein product is CASSGGGSGRFSYNEQFF.